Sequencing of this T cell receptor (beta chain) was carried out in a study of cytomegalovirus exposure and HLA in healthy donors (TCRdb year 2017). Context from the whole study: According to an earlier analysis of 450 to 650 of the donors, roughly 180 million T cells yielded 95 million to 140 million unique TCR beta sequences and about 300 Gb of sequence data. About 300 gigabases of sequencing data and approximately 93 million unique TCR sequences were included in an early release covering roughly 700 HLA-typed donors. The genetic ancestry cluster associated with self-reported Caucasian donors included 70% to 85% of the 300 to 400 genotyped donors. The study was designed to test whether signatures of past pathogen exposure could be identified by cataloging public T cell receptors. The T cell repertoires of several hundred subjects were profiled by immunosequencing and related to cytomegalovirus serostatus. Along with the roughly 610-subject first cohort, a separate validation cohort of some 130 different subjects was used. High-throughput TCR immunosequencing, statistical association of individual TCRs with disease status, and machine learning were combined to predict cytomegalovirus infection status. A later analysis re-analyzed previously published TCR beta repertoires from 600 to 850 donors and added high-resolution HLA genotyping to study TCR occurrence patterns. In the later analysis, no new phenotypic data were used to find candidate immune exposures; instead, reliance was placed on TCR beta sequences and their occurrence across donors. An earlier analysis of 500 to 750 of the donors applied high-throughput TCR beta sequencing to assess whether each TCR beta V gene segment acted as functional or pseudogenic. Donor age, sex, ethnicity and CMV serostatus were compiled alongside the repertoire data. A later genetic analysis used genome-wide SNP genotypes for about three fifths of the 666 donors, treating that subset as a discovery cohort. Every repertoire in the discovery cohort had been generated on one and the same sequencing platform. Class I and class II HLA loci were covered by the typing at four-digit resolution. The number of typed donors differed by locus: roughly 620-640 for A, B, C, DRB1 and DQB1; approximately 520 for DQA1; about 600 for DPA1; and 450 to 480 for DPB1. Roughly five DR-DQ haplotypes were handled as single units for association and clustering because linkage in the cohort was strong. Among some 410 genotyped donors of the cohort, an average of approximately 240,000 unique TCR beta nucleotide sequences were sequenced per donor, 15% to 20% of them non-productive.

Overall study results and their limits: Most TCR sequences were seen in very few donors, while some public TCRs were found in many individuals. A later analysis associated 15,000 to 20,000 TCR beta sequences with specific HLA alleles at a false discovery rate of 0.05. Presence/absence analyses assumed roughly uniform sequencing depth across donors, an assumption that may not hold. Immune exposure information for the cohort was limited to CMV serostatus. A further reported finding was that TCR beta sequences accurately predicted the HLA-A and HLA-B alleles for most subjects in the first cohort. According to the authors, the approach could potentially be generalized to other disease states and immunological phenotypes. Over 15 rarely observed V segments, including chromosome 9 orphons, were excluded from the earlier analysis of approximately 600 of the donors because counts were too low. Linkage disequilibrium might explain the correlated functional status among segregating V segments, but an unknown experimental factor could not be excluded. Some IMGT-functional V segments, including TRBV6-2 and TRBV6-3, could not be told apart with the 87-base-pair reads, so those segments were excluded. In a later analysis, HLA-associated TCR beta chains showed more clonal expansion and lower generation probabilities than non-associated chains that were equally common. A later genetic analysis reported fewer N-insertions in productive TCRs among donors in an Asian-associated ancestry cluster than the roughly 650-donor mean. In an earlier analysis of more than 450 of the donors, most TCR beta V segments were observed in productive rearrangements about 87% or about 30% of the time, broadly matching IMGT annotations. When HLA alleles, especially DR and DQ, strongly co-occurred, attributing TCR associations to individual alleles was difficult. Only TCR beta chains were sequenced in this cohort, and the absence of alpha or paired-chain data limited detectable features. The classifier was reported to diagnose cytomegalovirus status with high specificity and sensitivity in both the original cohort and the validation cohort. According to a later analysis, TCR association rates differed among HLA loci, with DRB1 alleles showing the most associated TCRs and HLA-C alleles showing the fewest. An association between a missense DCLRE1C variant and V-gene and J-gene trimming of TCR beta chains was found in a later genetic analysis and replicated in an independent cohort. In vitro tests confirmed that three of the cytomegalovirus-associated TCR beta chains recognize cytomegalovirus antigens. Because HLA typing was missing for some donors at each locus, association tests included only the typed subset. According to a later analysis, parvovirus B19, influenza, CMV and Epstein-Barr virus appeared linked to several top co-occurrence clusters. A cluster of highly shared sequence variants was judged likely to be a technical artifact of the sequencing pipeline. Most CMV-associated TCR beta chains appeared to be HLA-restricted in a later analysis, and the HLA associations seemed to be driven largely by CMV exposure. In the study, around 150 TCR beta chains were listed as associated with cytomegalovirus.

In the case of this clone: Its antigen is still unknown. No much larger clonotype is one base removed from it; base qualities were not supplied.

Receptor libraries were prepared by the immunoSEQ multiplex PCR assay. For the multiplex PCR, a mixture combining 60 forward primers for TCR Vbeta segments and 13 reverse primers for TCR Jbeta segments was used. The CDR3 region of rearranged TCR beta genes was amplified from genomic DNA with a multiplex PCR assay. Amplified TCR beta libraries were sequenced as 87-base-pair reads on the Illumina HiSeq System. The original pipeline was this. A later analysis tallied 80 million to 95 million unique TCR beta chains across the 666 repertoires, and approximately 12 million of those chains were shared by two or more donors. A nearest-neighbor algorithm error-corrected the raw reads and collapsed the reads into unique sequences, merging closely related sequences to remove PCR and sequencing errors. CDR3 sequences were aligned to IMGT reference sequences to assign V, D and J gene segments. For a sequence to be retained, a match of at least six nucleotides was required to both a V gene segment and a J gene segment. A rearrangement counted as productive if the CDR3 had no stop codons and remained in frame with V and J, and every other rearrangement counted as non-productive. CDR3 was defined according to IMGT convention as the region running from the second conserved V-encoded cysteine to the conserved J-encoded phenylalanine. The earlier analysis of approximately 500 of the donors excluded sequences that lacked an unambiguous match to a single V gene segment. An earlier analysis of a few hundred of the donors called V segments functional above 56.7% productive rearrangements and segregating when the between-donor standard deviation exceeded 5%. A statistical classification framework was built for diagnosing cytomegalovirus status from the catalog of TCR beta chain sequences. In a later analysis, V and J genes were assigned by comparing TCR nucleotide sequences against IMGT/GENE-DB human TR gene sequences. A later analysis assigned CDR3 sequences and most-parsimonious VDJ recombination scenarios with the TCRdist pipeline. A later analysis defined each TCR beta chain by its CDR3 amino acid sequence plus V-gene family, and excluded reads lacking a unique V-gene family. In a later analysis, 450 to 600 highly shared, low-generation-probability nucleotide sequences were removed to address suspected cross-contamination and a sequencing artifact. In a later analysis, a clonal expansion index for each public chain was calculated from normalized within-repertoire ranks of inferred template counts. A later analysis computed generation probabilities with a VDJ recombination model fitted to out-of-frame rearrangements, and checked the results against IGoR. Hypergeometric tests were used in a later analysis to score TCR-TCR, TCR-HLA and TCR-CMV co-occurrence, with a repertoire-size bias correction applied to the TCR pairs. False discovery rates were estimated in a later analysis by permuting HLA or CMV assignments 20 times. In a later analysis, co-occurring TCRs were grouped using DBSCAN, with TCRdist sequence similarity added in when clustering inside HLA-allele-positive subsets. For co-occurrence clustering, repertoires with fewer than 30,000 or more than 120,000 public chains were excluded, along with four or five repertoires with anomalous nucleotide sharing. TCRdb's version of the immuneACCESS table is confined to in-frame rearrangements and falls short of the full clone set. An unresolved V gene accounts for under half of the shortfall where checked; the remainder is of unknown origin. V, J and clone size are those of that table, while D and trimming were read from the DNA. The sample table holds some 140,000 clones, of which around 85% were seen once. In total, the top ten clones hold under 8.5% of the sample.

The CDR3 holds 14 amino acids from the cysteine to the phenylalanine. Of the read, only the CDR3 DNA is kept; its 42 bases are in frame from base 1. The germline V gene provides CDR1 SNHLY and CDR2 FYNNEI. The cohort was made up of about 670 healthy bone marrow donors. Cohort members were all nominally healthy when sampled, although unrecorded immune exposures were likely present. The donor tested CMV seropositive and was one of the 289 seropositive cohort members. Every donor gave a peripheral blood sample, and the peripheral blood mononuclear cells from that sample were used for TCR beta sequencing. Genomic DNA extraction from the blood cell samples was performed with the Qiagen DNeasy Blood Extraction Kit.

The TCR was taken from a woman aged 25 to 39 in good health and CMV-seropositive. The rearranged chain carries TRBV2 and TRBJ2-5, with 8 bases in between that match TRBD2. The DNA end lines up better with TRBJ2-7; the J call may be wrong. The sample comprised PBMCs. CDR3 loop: CASKWREASYEQYF. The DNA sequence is TGTGCCAGCAAGTGGCGGGAGGCCTCCTACGAGCAGTACTTC.